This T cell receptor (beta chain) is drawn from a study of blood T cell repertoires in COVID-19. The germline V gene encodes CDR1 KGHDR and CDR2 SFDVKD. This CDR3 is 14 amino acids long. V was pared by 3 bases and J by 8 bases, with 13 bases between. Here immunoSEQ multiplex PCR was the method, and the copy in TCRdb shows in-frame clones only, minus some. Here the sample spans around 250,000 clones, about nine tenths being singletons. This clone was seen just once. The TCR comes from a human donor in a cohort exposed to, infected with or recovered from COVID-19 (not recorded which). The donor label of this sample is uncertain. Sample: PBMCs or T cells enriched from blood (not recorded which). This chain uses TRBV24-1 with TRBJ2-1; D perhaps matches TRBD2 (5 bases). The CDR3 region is CATSDPTRVHEQFF. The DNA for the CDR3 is TGTGCCACCAGTGATCCCACTAGGGTTCATGAGCAGTTCTTC.